The 26 T cell receptor beta chains in this list originate from one sample, sequenced in a study of blood T cell repertoires in COVID-19. Measured with immunoSEQ multiplex PCR; TCRdb has only the in-frame clones, and not every one. Of some 200,000 clones in the sample, roughly 94% were seen once. The sequenced sample was peripheral blood. All receptors come from a man in his thirties or forties with COVID-19, enrolled during active disease.

V is TRBV6-5 and J is TRBJ1-4, with 10 bases matching TRBD1. The CDR3 covers 13 residues. The V gene end was trimmed by 10 bases and the J gene end by 8 bases; junction bases not matched to a gene: 7. Germline-derived CDR1 and CDR2 are MNHEY and SVGAGI. CDR3 sequence (DNA): TGTGCCAATGGGACAGGGGTTTACGAAAAACTGTTTTTT. Amino acid sequence: CANGTGVYEKLFF.

The V call is TRBV6-6, the J call TRBJ1-3, with a weak D call TRBD1 (5 bases). Germline V lookup: CDR1 MNHNY, CDR2 SVGAGI (reference sequence). This CDR3 spans 15 amino acids. V was trimmed by 2 bases and J by 3 bases, leaving 11 bases between them. CDR3 coding DNA: TGTGCCAGCAGTTACGGGGGGTCTGGTGGAAACACCATATATTTT. Encoded protein: CASSYGGSGGNTIYF.

This clone was seen only once. This rearrangement joins TRBV19 to TRBJ2-5, with TRBD1 identical over 11 bases. The CDR3 sequence is 15 residues long. Germline trimming cut 3 bases from V and 5 bases from J; bases unmatched to any gene: 5. From germline, CDR1 is LNHDA and CDR2 SQIVND (reference sequence). The CDR3 loop is CASSIGQGAGETQYF. The CDR3 DNA reads as TGTGCCAGTAGTATCGGACAGGGGGCGGGCGAGACCCAGTACTTC.

CDR3 loop: CASSQGRGGVMNTEAFF. CDR3 DNA sequence: TGCGCCAGCAGCCAAGGAAGGGGGGGCGTCATGAACACTGAAGCTTTCTTT. V usage is TRBV4-1 and J usage is TRBJ1-1, with D possibly matching TRBD1 (6 bases). Per germline, CDR1 MGHRA and CDR2 YSYEKL. V was clipped by 1 base and J by 0 bases, with 15 bases between them. CDR3 size: 17 residues.

The rearrangement joins TRBV7-6 to TRBJ1-6, with no clear D. The ends were cut back, 2 bases at V and 2 bases at J, with 10 bases in the middle. Germline V gene sequence: CDR1 SGHVS, CDR2 FNYEAQ. The length of the CDR3 is 16 residues. The CDR3 sequence: CASSLSGNPYNSPLHF. For the CDR3, the DNA is TGTGCCAGCAGCTTATCCGGGAACCCCTATAATTCACCCCTCCACTTT.

The chain is built from TRBV5-4 and TRBJ1-1; the match to TRBD1 covers 7 bases. V was pared by 4 bases and J by 1 base, with 7 bases of the junction left unmatched. The CDR3 extends over 15 amino acids. Per the germline V gene, CDR1 is SGHNT and CDR2 is YYREEE (reference sequence). The CDR3 DNA reads TGTGCCAGCAGCCAATACAGGGGAGAGAACACTGAAGCTTTCTTT. Encoded protein: CASSQYRGENTEAFF.

This clone was found once. V is TRBV7-6 and J is TRBJ2-3; 7 bases are a match to TRBD1. Germline V gene sequence: CDR1 SGHVS, CDR2 FNYEAQ. V dropped 5 bases and J dropped 5; count of bases not matched to a gene: 7. CDR3 size: 14 residues. The CDR3 loop is CASSRDSRGDTQYF. The CDR3 bases are TGTGCCAGCAGCCGGGACAGTCGAGGAGATACGCAGTATTTT.

In this sample, this clone turned up once. V usage is TRBV6-1 and J usage is TRBJ1-6, with D uncertain. The CDR3 covers 16 residues. CDR1 is MNHNS, CDR2 SASEGT, per germline. The V gene lost 3 bases and the J gene lost 8 bases, with 17 bases spanning the gap. CDR3 in DNA: TGTGCCAGCAGTGACCGAGGGCCTGGGAACTATTCACCCCTCCACTTT. Its translation: CASSDRGPGNYSPLHF.

The CDR3, as DNA: TGTGCCAGCATTGGGGCAGCGAACACTGAAGCTTTCTTT. Translated, it gives CASIGAANTEAFF. The V gene is TRBV6-5, the J gene TRBJ1-1; weak D call: TRBD1 (5 bases). Per the germline V gene, CDR1 is MNHEY and CDR2 is SVGAGI. The CDR3 sequence is 13 residues long. V was trimmed by 7 bases and J by 1 base, leaving 10 bases between them.

This chain joins TRBV6-5 and TRBJ2-5; D is possibly TRBD2 (6 bases). Germline CDR1 is MNHEY and CDR2 is SVGAGI. The CDR3 consists of 12 residues. V was pared by 10 bases and J by 5 bases, with 14 bases between. This CDR3 reads CATWGVGETQYF. CDR3 in DNA: TGTGCCACCTGGGGGGTGGGGGAGACCCAGTACTTC.

The genes are TRBV19 and TRBJ1-2; 8 positions match TRBD1. The CDR3 covers 12 residues. Germline V gene lookup returns CDR1 LNHDA and CDR2 SQIVND (reference sequence). The J segment lost 6 bases and the V segment lost 7 bases, leaving 4 bases of the junction unmatched. CDR3 in DNA: TGTGCCAGTAATACAGGGGGTAATGGCTACACCTTC. This codes for CASNTGGNGYTF.

This clone has a single count. The rearrangement uses TRBV7-9 and TRBJ2-3; 7 bases map to TRBD1. The CDR3 contains 14 residues. CDR1 SEHNR and CDR2 FQNEAQ come from the germline V gene (reference sequence). The V gene end was trimmed by 3 bases and the J gene end by 2 bases; junction bases not matched to a gene: 2. For the CDR3, the DNA is TGTGCCAGCAGCTTCGGGACAGTCACAGATACGCAGTATTTT. This translates into CASSFGTVTDTQYF.

The chain couples TRBV24-1 to TRBJ1-2; TRBD1 matches 10 bases. The CDR3 spans 15 residues. Germline CDR1 is KGHDR and CDR2 is SFDVKD. Unmatched junction bases numbered 5, after V lost 3 bases and J lost 5 bases. CDR3 protein: CATSDQGQGWYGYTF. The CDR3 DNA reads as TGTGCCACCAGTGATCAGGGACAGGGGTGGTATGGCTACACCTTC.

The table lists this clone with a count of one. This chain joins TRBV29-1 and TRBJ2-1, with a tentative D call TRBD2 (5 bases). Germline V gene data show CDR1 as SQVTM and CDR2 as ANQGSEA. The CDR3 length is 17 residues. Trimming took 7 bases from V and 8 from J, leaving 30 bases between them. The DNA for the CDR3 is TGCAGCGCTAAAGGAGGAGAGGTAGGGAAGAGCGTCTATGAGCAGTTCTTC. Amino acids: CSAKGGEVGKSVYEQFF.

The chain combines TRBV2 with TRBJ2-7, with 11 bases fitting TRBD1. The CDR3 is 15 amino acids. J gave up 0 bases and V 6 bases, and 4 bases lay outside the gene matches. Germline V gene data show CDR1 as SNHLY and CDR2 as FYNNEI. CDR3 protein: CASRLGQGASYEQYF. In DNA, the CDR3 is TGTGCCAGCAGACTTGGACAGGGGGCCTCCTACGAGCAGTACTTC.

The chain links TRBV3-1 (or the pseudogene TRBV3-2) to TRBJ2-1, with a weak D call TRBD2 (5 bases). Trimming removed 1 base at V and 5 bases at J, with 12 bases between. The CDR3 runs to 15 residues. The V gene's germline CDR1 is LGHDT and CDR2 YNNKEL (reference sequence). In nucleotides, the CDR3 is TGTGCCAGCAGCCAAGGATGGACTGGAGACAATGAGCAGTTCTTC. Its protein product is CASSQGWTGDNEQFF.

V is TRBV12-3 or TRBV12-4 and J is TRBJ2-5, with D possibly being TRBD1 (5 bases). Trimming cost V 3 bases and J 3 bases, with 8 bases left between them. The CDR3 extends over 13 amino acids. The CDR3 DNA reads as TGTGCCAGCAGTTTTGGCAGGGAAGAGACCCAGTACTTC. Its protein is CASSFGREETQYF.

This chain uses TRBV7-9 with TRBJ2-3; D gene uncertain. This CDR3 contains 14 residues. The germline V and J ends were trimmed by 1 base and 2 bases, with 7 bases remaining between them. Germline CDR1 and CDR2: SEHNR and FQNEAQ (reference sequence). The CDR3 sequence: CASSLVLLTDTQYF. In DNA form, the CDR3 reads TGTGCCAGCAGCTTAGTTCTACTCACAGATACGCAGTATTTT.

The V gene is TRBV12-5, the J gene TRBJ1-2, with D uncertain. The CDR3 runs 15 residues. CDR1 and CDR2 from the germline V gene are LGHNT and FRNRAP. V lost 3 bases and J 4 bases, leaving 15 bases between the germline ends. The CDR3: CASGFVLGLIYGYTF. The CDR3 DNA is TGTGCTAGTGGTTTTGTTCTCGGGTTGATCTATGGCTACACCTTC. Combining the CDR3 with reference TRBV12-5 and TRBJ1-2 gives the whole variable domain DARVTQTPRHKVTEMGQEVTMRCQPILGHNTVFWYRQTMMQGLELLAYFRNRAPLDDSGMPKDRFSAEMPDATLATLKIQPSEPRDSAVYFCASGFVLGLIYGYTFGSGTRLTVV.

V is TRBV7-9 and J is TRBJ2-1, with D possibly being TRBD1 (6 bases). The ends were cut back, 3 bases at V and 5 bases at J, with 26 bases in the middle. Germline V CDR1 and CDR2: SEHNR, FQNEAQ (reference sequence). CDR3 length equals 19 residues. In DNA, the CDR3 is TGTGCCAGCAGCTTTGCGTCTGTACTAGGGGGACAAACCCACAATGAGCAGTTCTTC. Translating gives CASSFASVLGGQTHNEQFF.

The rearrangement uses TRBV2 and TRBJ2-3, with TRBD2 identical over 15 bases. With V trimmed by 5 bases and J by 3 bases, 6 bases remained unmatched. The germline V gene has CDR1 SNHLY and CDR2 FYNNEI. This CDR3 has 17 amino acids. The CDR3 DNA reads as TGTGCCAGCAGTCCACACGGACTAGCGGGGGGGACAGATACGCAGTATTTT. Residues: CASSPHGLAGGTDTQYF.

The chain carries TRBV5-5 and TRBJ1-5; unclear D gene. Germline assignment: CDR1 SGHKS and CDR2 YYEKEE (reference sequence). The CDR3 has 15 residues. Between the trimmed V and J ends, which lost 4 bases and 6 bases, there was a span of 17 bases. In DNA form, the CDR3 reads TGTGCCAGCAGCCAAGACTGGGGTCGGGGTCAGCCCCAGCATTTT. Amino acid sequence: CASSQDWGRGQPQHF.

This chain links TRBV7-2 with TRBJ1-5, with D possibly matching TRBD1 (6 bases). V was trimmed by 4 bases and J by 2 bases, leaving 12 bases between them. Germline CDR1 SGHTA, CDR2 FQGNSA. This CDR3 has 15 residues. In DNA form, the CDR3 reads TGTGCCAGCAGCTCCCTGAGGACAGGCAATCAGCCCCAGCATTTT. Protein: CASSSLRTGNQPQHF.

The V and J genes are TRBV5-4 and TRBJ1-6, with D perhaps TRBD1 (5 bases). Trimming took off 2 bases at V and 7 bases at J, with 16 bases between the two ends. The CDR3 spans 16 residues. The germline gives CDR1 SGHNT, CDR2 YYREEE (reference sequence). CDR3 protein: CASSLGQGIGNSPLHF. The CDR3 DNA sequence: TGTGCCAGCAGCTTAGGGCAGGGTATTGGAAATTCACCCCTCCACTTT.

This clone was picked up a small number of times. J is TRBJ1-1 and V is TRBV7-9; TRBD1 is a possible D gene (6 bases). CDR1 is SEHNR, CDR2 FQNEAQ, per germline (reference sequence). V lost 5 bases to trimming and J lost 2 bases, with 15 bases between them. This CDR3 contains 15 residues. The CDR3 here is CASSAPSQGNTEAFF. The CDR3 coding sequence is TGTGCCAGCAGCGCCCCTTCACAGGGAAACACTGAAGCTTTCTTT.

The gene calls are TRBV21-1 and TRBJ1-1. TRBV21-1 constitutes a pseudogene. The CDR3 has 14 amino acids. The CDR3 region is CASSHRGGSTEAFF. DNA for the CDR3: TGTGCCAGCAGCCATCGGGGAGGGTCCACTGAAGCTTTCTTT.